The rows below give T cell receptor beta chains drawn from one sample of a study of cytomegalovirus exposure and HLA in healthy donors. Assay: immunoSEQ multiplex PCR; the TCRdb copy retains only in-frame clones and omits some. The repertoire holds about 240,000 clones, with about 86% as singletons. Material: PBMCs. The receptors originated from a woman in her 30s in good health and CMV-seropositive. The CDR3 runs from the conserved cysteine through the conserved F or W. A D gene is named only where the DNA matches it firmly. The listing skips clone size in some rows; elsewhere it reads once, few, many or a size class.

clone_size: .; j_call: TRBJ1-5; v_call: TRBV7-2; d_call: TRBD1; cdr3_nt: TGTGCCAGCAGGGGACAGGGGGCAGTTCTTGATCAGCCCCAGCATTTT; cdr3_aa: CASRGQGAVLDQPQHF
clone_size: .; j_call: TRBJ2-1; v_call: TRBV28; d_call: .; cdr3_nt: TGTGCCAGCAGTTTCCTCTGGACTCCTTACTCCTACAATGAGCAGTTCTTC; cdr3_aa: CASSFLWTPYSYNEQFF
clone_size: .; j_call: TRBJ1-1; v_call: TRBV27; d_call: .; cdr3_nt: TGTGCCAGCAGTTTTGACAGAACGAACACTGAAGCTTTCTTT; cdr3_aa: CASSFDRTNTEAFF
clone_size: .; j_call: TRBJ2-5; v_call: TRBV15; d_call: TRBD2; cdr3_nt: TGTGCCACCAGCAGAGCCGGGACTAGCGACTACCCGGGGGAGACCCAGTACTTC; cdr3_aa: CATSRAGTSDYPGETQYF
clone_size: .; j_call: TRBJ2-1; v_call: TRBV7-6; d_call: .; cdr3_nt: TGTGCCAGCAGCTGGCTAGGGAGCTCCTACAATGAGCAGTTCTTC; cdr3_aa: CASSWLGSSYNEQFF
clone_size: few; j_call: TRBJ1-5; v_call: TRBV28; d_call: .; cdr3_nt: TGTGCCAGCAGTCTACGACTCGAATATCAGCCCCAGCATTTT; cdr3_aa: CASSLRLEYQPQHF
clone_size: .; j_call: TRBJ2-1; v_call: TRBV18; d_call: TRBD2; cdr3_nt: TGTGCCAGCTCACCACCTTTCACGCTAGCGGGAGTCGAGCAGTTCTTC; cdr3_aa: CASSPPFTLAGVEQFF
clone_size: few; j_call: TRBJ1-1; v_call: TRBV2; d_call: .; cdr3_nt: TGTGCCAGCAGCCCGGACACTGAAGCTTTCTTT; cdr3_aa: CASSPDTEAFF
clone_size: .; j_call: TRBJ2-1; v_call: TRBV4-1; d_call: TRBD2; cdr3_nt: TGCGCCAGCAGTCTGGGACTAGCGAGCGGTTGGTCCTACAATGAGCAGTTCTTC; cdr3_aa: CASSLGLASGWSYNEQFF
clone_size: .; j_call: TRBJ2-1; v_call: TRBV5-1; d_call: .; cdr3_nt: TGCGCCAGCAGCCAGTTTGGGGGCCGAGACTACAATGAGCAGTTCTTC; cdr3_aa: CASSQFGGRDYNEQFF
clone_size: .; j_call: TRBJ2-7; v_call: TRBV30; d_call: TRBD1; cdr3_nt: TGTGCCTGGAGTGGAGACAGGGATCAAGGGCCGTACGAGCAGTACTTC; cdr3_aa: CAWSGDRDQGPYEQYF
clone_size: .; j_call: TRBJ2-6; v_call: TRBV10-3; d_call: TRBD1; cdr3_nt: TGTGCCATCAGTGGCGGACAGGGTTTCTCTGGGGCCAACGTCCTGACTTTC; cdr3_aa: CAISGGQGFSGANVLTF
clone_size: once; j_call: TRBJ2-1; v_call: TRBV19; d_call: TRBD1; cdr3_nt: TGTGCCACCCAAAGGACAGGGGATTGGAATGAGCAGTTCTTC; cdr3_aa: CATQRTGDWNEQFF
clone_size: .; j_call: TRBJ2-1; v_call: TRBV7-9; d_call: .; cdr3_nt: TGTGCCAGCAGCTTAGGGCAGGGAGGATACAATGAGCAGTTCTTC; cdr3_aa: CASSLGQGGYNEQFF
clone_size: .; j_call: TRBJ1-1; v_call: TRBV5-1; d_call: .; cdr3_nt: TGCGCCAGCAGCTTGTTGGGCAGCCAGAACACTGAAGCTTTCTTT; cdr3_aa: CASSLLGSQNTEAFF
clone_size: .; j_call: TRBJ2-3; v_call: TRBV27; d_call: .; cdr3_nt: TGTGCCAGCAGACCCCTTAGCAGAACAGATACGCAGTATTTT; cdr3_aa: CASRPLSRTDTQYF
clone_size: .; j_call: TRBJ2-7; v_call: TRBV5-1; d_call: TRBD2; cdr3_nt: TGCGCCAGCAGCTTGGGAGCGGGAGGGCCCCACGAGCAGTACTTC; cdr3_aa: CASSLGAGGPHEQYF
clone_size: .; j_call: TRBJ2-1; v_call: TRBV7-2; d_call: .; cdr3_nt: TGTGCCAGCAGCAGAGGCGGGTCTCCATCCTACAATGAGCAGTTCTTC; cdr3_aa: CASSRGGSPSYNEQFF
clone_size: .; j_call: TRBJ2-5; v_call: TRBV5-4; d_call: TRBD2; cdr3_nt: TGTGCCAGCAGCCAAGGGGCTAGCGGGAGTGAGACCCAGTACTTC; cdr3_aa: CASSQGASGSETQYF
clone_size: .; j_call: TRBJ2-1; v_call: TRBV19; d_call: .; cdr3_nt: TGTGCCAGTAGTATTCTCCACAATGAGCAGTTCTTC; cdr3_aa: CASSILHNEQFF
clone_size: .; j_call: TRBJ1-5; v_call: TRBV5-1; d_call: .; cdr3_nt: TGCGCCAGCAGCGGGGGCACTCCTTCTGTGGAGCCCCAGCATTTT; cdr3_aa: CASSGGTPSVEPQHF